Listed below are T cell receptor beta chains from one sample, sequenced in a study of immune evolution from preneoplasia to lung adenocarcinoma. Measured with immunoSEQ multiplex PCR; TCRdb has only the in-frame clones, and not every one. The repertoire consists of approximately 4,000 clones, with about 90% occurring once and the leading ten covering more than 5%. Sequencing input: FFPE minimally invasive lung adenocarcinoma tissue. These receptors came from a donor of 70 years or more with lung adenocarcinoma. Each CDR3 is given with its conserved first and last residue. The D gene is left open where the match is weak. Size is stated for part of the rows, as once, few or many counts, or as a class when the clone is expanded.

CASSFSSGGWSYNEQFF TGTGCCAGCAGCTTCTCTAGCGGAGGATGGTCCTACAATGAGCAGTTCTTC TRBJ2-1 TRBV7-9 TRBD2 once
CASSPRDRALIHPPHF TGTGCCAGCAGCCCTAGGGACAGGGCGTTAATTCACCCCCCCCACTTT TRBJ1-6 TRBV14 TRBD1 .
CASSQSVSGLAKNIQYF TGCGCCAGCAGTCAATCGGTGAGCGGGCTAGCCAAAAACATTCAGTACTTC TRBJ2-4 TRBV23-1 . .
CASSFVHLAYEQYF TGTGCCAGCAGCTTTGTACACCTAGCGTACGAGCAGTACTTC TRBJ2-7 TRBV12-1 . .
CASKLTGGADTQYF TGCGCCAGCAAATTGACAGGGGGGGCAGATACGCAGTATTTT TRBJ2-3 TRBV10-2 TRBD1 few
CASSPRRMGVAPSGTDTQYF TGTGCCAGCAGCCCCCGGAGAATGGGGGTAGCCCCCAGTGGGACAGATACGCAGTATTTT TRBJ2-3 TRBV7-8 . .
CASRSDSYEQYF TGTGCCAGCAGATCAGACAGCTACGAGCAGTACTTC TRBJ2-7 TRBV2 . .
CASGGVNYGYTF TGTGCCAGTGGGGGCGTGAACTATGGCTACACCTTC TRBJ1-2 TRBV7-6 . .
CASSLLTVPEAFF TGTGCCAGCAGTTTATTGACAGTGCCTGAAGCTTTCTTT TRBJ1-1 TRBV28 . .
CASSLGQRGFVTEAFF TGTGCCAGCAGTTTAGGACAGAGGGGGTTTGTGACTGAAGCTTTCTTT TRBJ1-1 TRBV28 . .
CASSTAPFTNTEAFF TGTGCCAGCAGTACGGCTCCCTTTACGAACACTGAAGCTTTCTTT TRBJ1-1 TRBV6-1 . .
CAWSVPGSYEQYF TGTGCCTGGAGTGTACCGGGTTCCTACGAGCAGTACTTC TRBJ2-7 TRBV30 . few
CASSLGFSGTEAFF TGTGCCAGCAGCTTAGGATTTTCCGGCACTGAAGCTTTCTTT TRBJ1-1 TRBV7-6 . .